The rows below give T cell receptor beta chains drawn from one sample of a study of shared clonotypes between healthy human individuals. Some clones are missing from TCRdb's copy, which holds only in-frame ones; the method was immunoSEQ multiplex PCR. The sample gives some 2.4 million clones, more than 85% of which show up once; approximately 0.36% is in the top ten. Material: naive CD4+ T cells from PBMCs. Receptors were obtained from a man younger than 35 in good health. Some clones in this sample may be carry-over from other donors' samples. CDR3s include the opening cysteine and the closing phenylalanine or tryptophan.

v_gene	j_gene	CDR3aa
TRBV5-1	TRBJ2-7	CASSYPGLASEQYF
TRBV30	TRBJ1-1	CAWSVPVDTEAFF
TRBV5-4	TRBJ2-6	CASSLGGAGGANVLTF
TRBV4-2	TRBJ2-7	CASSQDRLAFF
TRBV10-1	TRBJ2-7	CAGFQPYKDRIYEQYF
TRBV6-1	TRBJ1-1	CASSLGGGNTEAFF
TRBV5-1	TRBJ1-5	CASSFDTYQPQHF
TRBV6-1	TRBJ2-1	CASSDDRDNEQFF
TRBV10-3	TRBJ2-5	CAISRQGMETQYF
TRBV25-1	TRBJ2-7	CASSESSLGSGVYEQYF
TRBV7-2	TRBJ2-7	CASSYRTGSYEQYF
TRBV9	TRBJ2-3	CASSSGRTDTQYF
TRBV10-1	TRBJ1-1	CASSESGEPEAFF
TRBV28	TRBJ2-5	CASSLSGSSMGTQYF
TRBV4-1	TRBJ2-7	CASSQVGTGDYEQYF
TRBV10-3	TRBJ2-5	CAIGGGGLQETQYF
TRBV6-5	TRBJ1-3	CASSPRTGPWDRYF
TRBV7-9	TRBJ1-2	CASSLRVPGLLGYTF
TRBV4-1	TRBJ1-2	CASSQESATGYTF
TRBV6-6	TRBJ2-4	CASSYSLVGTGDIQYF
TRBV5-4	TRBJ2-5	CASSRGTGQETQYF
TRBV30	TRBJ1-2	CAWRGRADYGYTF
TRBV28	TRBJ2-7	CASSYRTGPSEQYF